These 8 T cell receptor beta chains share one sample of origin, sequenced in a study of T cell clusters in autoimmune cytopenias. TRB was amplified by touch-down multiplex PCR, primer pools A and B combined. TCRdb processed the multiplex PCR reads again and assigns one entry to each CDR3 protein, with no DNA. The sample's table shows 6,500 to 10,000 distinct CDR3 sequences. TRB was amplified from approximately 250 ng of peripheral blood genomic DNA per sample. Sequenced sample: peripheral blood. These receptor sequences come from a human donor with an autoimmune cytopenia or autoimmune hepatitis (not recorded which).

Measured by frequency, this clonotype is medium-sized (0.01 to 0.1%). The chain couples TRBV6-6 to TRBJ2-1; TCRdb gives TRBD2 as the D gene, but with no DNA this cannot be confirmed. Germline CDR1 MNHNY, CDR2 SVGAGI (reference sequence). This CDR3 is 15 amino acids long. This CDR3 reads CASSSGLAGRNEQFF.

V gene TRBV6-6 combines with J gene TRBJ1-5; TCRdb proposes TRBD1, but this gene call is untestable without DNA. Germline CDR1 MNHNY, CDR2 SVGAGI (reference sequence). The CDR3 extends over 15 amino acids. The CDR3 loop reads CASRPGGNSNQPQHF.

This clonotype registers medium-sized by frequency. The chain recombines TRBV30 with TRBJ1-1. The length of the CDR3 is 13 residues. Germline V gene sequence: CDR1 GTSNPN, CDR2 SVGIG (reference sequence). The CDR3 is CAWRTGPRTEAFF.

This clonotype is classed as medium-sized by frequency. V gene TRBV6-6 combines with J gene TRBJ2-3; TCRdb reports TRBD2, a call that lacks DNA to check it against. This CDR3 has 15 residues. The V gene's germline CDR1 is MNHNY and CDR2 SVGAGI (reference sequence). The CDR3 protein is CASSTRLDSTDTQYF.

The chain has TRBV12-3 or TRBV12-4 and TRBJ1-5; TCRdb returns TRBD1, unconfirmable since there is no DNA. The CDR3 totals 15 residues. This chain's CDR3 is CASSENRGGSQPQHF.

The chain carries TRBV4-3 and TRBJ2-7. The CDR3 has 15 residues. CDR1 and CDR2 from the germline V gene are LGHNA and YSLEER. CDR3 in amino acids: CASRLEVDSSYEQYF.

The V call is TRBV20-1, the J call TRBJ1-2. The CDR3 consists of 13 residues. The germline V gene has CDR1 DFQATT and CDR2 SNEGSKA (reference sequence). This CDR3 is CSAPKGKSGGYTF.

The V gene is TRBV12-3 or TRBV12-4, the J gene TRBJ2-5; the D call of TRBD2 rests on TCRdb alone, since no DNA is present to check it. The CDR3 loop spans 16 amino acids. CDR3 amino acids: CASSPLGLAVEETQYF.